This passage covers 27 T cell receptor beta chains from one sample sequenced in a study. TCRdb used MiXCR to reprocess the 5' RACE reads, holding one entry per CDR3 protein. The sample consists of 60,000 to 65,000 distinct CDR3 sequences, less than 25% of them appearing once. Sequencing was carried out using memory CD4+ T cells sorted from a lymph node. Subset given: memory CD4+ T cells, CD4+CD45RO+CD25-. The receptors come from a female donor with breast cancer.

This clonotype was observed many times. The J gene is TRBJ1-5, the V gene TRBV12-3 or TRBV12-4; 8 bases fit TRBD1. J lost 9 bases, V lost 1 base, and 5 bases had no gene match. CDR3 length: 14 amino acids. CDR3 sequence (DNA): TGTGCCAGCAGTTTAGGACAGGGGAGCAGGCCCCAGCATTTT. It is translated as CASSLGQGSRPQHF.

This clonotype was seen ten or more times. This chain connects TRBV6-6 to TRBJ1-5; D is unresolved. Germline values: CDR1 MNHNY, CDR2 SVGAGI (reference sequence). This CDR3 is 13 amino acids long. Trimming removed 2 bases from V and 2 bases from J, with 4 bases in between. CDR3 sequence: CASSYGGNQPQHF. CDR3 coding DNA: TGTGCCAGCAGTTACGGGGGCAATCAGCCCCAGCATTTT.

Worth noting for this clonotype: This is likely a read error, given that the CDR3 carries no conserved phenylalanine or tryptophan at its end. CDR3 loop: CASSLGGQGVVTYGYTL. CDR3 DNA sequence: TGTGCCAGCAGCTTAGGGGGACAGGGGGTGGTTACCTATGGCTACACCCTC. The chain carries TRBV7-6 and TRBJ1-2, with 11 bases identical to TRBD1. The J segment lost 4 bases and the V segment lost 1 base, leaving 8 bases of the junction unmatched. This CDR3 has 17 amino acids. Germline CDR1 SGHVS, CDR2 FNYEAQ.

V is TRBV4-1 and J is TRBJ2-7; perhaps TRBD2 as D (5 bases). The CDR3 covers 15 residues. Germline assignment: CDR1 MGHRA and CDR2 YSYEKL. The germline V and J ends were trimmed by 3 bases and 7 bases, with 19 bases remaining between them. The CDR3 DNA sequence: TGCGCCAGCAGCCAGCTCCCGTGGCCCTCGGGGGAGCAGTACTTC. It is translated as CASSQLPWPSGEQYF.

The rearrangement uses TRBV6-6 and TRBJ1-5, with D perhaps matching TRBD1 (5 bases). Trimming pared 4 bases from V and 7 bases from J, leaving 14 bases between. Germline loops: CDR1 MNHNY, CDR2 SVGAGI (reference sequence). The CDR3 extends over 14 amino acids. The CDR3 region is CASSSSGGTQPQHF. The CDR3 DNA sequence: TGTGCCAGCAGTTCCTCCGGGGGTACGCAGCCCCAGCATTTT.

The rearrangement uses TRBV2 and TRBJ1-1; D gene unclear. V lost 7 bases, J lost 1 base, and 13 bases lay in between. The CDR3 is 14 amino acids. Germline V gives CDR1 SNHLY, CDR2 FYNNEI. The CDR3 region has the DNA TGTGCCAGCACGAAGGTTTCGTCGAACACTGAAGCTTTCTTT. Its protein product is CASTKVSSNTEAFF.

As regards this clonotype: A read error may account for a junction end that differs from germline. CDR3 nucleotide sequence: TGCGCCAGCAGCGACGGACAGGGAGAGACCCAGGACTTC. Encoded protein: CASSDGQGETQDF. V gene TRBV5-1 combines with J gene TRBJ2-5; TRBD1 aligns across 8 bases. From germline, CDR1 is SGHRS and CDR2 YFSETQ. The CDR3 loop spans 13 amino acids.

The V call is TRBV5-1, the J call TRBJ1-1; tentatively, D is TRBD1 (6 bases). Trimming shortened V by 4 bases and J by 1 base, and 11 bases separated the two germline ends. The CDR3 extends over 14 amino acids. Germline V gene lookup returns CDR1 SGHRS and CDR2 YFSETQ. CDR3 sequence reads: CASSPQQGNTEAFF. The CDR3 bases are TGCGCCAGCAGCCCACAACAGGGGAACACTGAAGCTTTCTTT.

The V call is TRBV20-1, the J call TRBJ2-3; 10 positions agree with TRBD2. Germline CDR1 is DFQATT and CDR2 is SNEGSKA (reference sequence). This CDR3 has 17 amino acids. V gave up 1 base and J gave up 5 bases; unmatched junction bases: 12. CDR3 region: CSARAPSAGGQGDTQYF. For the CDR3, the DNA is TGCAGTGCTAGAGCCCCCTCAGCGGGGGGGCAAGGAGATACGCAGTATTTT.

This clonotype was counted at least ten times. The chain employs TRBV7-3 and TRBJ2-2; D perhaps matches TRBD1 (7 bases). V was trimmed by 5 bases and J by 5 bases, leaving 15 bases between them. The germline V gene encodes CDR1 SGHTA and CDR2 FQGTGA. The CDR3 has 15 amino acids. CDR3 sequence (DNA): TGTGCCAGCAGCCCCCAGGGGGGTGAAACCGGGGAGCTGTTTTTT. As protein: CASSPQGGETGELFF.

The sample holds one count of this clonotype. One end of the junction varies from germline; a read error may be responsible. The chain links TRBV2 to TRBJ2-2, with D perhaps TRBD1 or TRBD2 (5 bases each). Germline V gene data show CDR1 as SNHLY and CDR2 as FYNNEI. CDR3 length: 14 residues. CDR3 protein: CASRDVANPGELFF. CDR3 coding DNA: TGTGCCAGCCGGGACGTCGCGAACCCCGGGGAGCTGTTTTTT.

This clonotype was counted many times. The chain has TRBV7-9 and TRBJ2-4; the match to TRBD1 covers 7 bases. With 5 bases clipped from V and 6 bases from J, the junction kept 4 bases outside the gene matches. CDR3 length equals 13 residues. Germline CDR1 reads SEHNR; CDR2 reads FQNEAQ (reference sequence). The CDR3 region is CASSVRDRNIQYF. As DNA, the CDR3 is TGTGCCAGCAGCGTCCGGGACAGAAACATTCAGTACTTC.

This clonotype was seen more than once but under ten times. This chain uses TRBV29-1 with TRBJ1-1, with D unresolved. Germline V gene lookup returns CDR1 SQVTM and CDR2 ANQGSEA. Trimming cost V 7 bases and J 0 bases, with 6 bases left between them. The CDR3 spans 11 residues. CDR3 sequence (DNA): TGCAGCGCCCACCTGAACACTGAAGCTTTCTTT. This codes for CSAHLNTEAFF.

With respect to this clonotype: This clone may be a read error of a much larger clone one base away. The chain links TRBV12-3 or TRBV12-4 to TRBJ2-7, with 7 bases identical to TRBD2. V lost 8 bases to trimming and J lost 0 bases; unmatched junction nucleotides: 7. This CDR3 spans 14 amino acids. In DNA, the CDR3 is TGTGCCAGCGGTCGTGGGGGGGACTCCTACGAGCAGTACTTC. Amino acids: CASGRGGDSYEQYF.

This clonotype was counted between two and nine times. The junction shows a germline mismatch at one end, possibly a read error. The CDR3 protein is CASSLTPQLALGGGANVLTF. CDR3 nucleotide sequence: TGCGCCAGCAGCTTAACACCCCAACTAGCGCTCGGGGGAGGGGCCAACGTCCTGACTTTC. The chain employs TRBV7-2 and TRBJ2-6; TRBD2 matches at 7 bases. CDR3 length: 20 amino acids. Germline CDR1 SGHTA, CDR2 FQGNSA.

This rearrangement joins TRBV11-2 to TRBJ2-7, with D hard to call. The length of the CDR3 is 12 residues. Trimming removed 2 bases at V and 7 bases at J, with 9 bases between. Germline values: CDR1 SGHAT, CDR2 FQNNGV. The CDR3 reads CASSLWTGEQYF. CDR3 coding DNA: TGTGCCAGCAGCTTATGGACCGGAGAGCAGTACTTC.

The rearrangement links TRBV20-1 to TRBJ2-1, with TRBD1 matching over 9 bases. V dropped 6 bases and J dropped 2; count of bases not matched to a gene: 8. The CDR3 is 15 amino acids. CDR1 and CDR2 from the germline V gene are DFQATT and SNEGSKA (reference sequence). The CDR3, as DNA: TGCAGTGCCGGGACGGGACAGGGTACCTACAATGAGCAGTTCTTC. Translation: CSAGTGQGTYNEQFF.

This chain connects TRBV7-9 to TRBJ2-7; the match to TRBD1 covers 7 bases. Germline CDR1 and CDR2: SEHNR and FQNEAQ (reference sequence). The J segment lost 1 base and the V segment lost 5 bases, leaving 8 bases of the junction unmatched. This CDR3 has 15 amino acids. This CDR3 reads CASSPRGTQSYEQYF. In DNA, the CDR3 is TGTGCCAGCAGCCCCAGGGGGACCCAGTCCTACGAGCAGTACTTC.

This clonotype was observed a few times. V usage is TRBV7-2 and J usage is TRBJ2-5; 7 bases map to TRBD1. Germline V gene lookup returns CDR1 SGHTA and CDR2 FQGNSA. V was clipped by 3 bases and J by 5 bases; unmatched bases: 6. CDR3 size: 14 residues. The CDR3 DNA sequence: TGTGCCAGCAGCTTGGGGACAGTCCGCGAGACCCAGTACTTC. Protein: CASSLGTVRETQYF.

The chain employs TRBV7-2 and TRBJ2-4, with D possibly matching TRBD2 (6 bases). The CDR3 has 12 residues. V was pared by 5 bases and J by 11 bases, with 13 bases between. Looked up from germline, CDR1 is SGHTA and CDR2 is FQGNSA. The CDR3 region is CASSAPGALQYF. CDR3 nucleotide sequence: TGTGCCAGCAGCGCGCCGGGAGCCCTTCAGTACTTC.

V is TRBV7-3 and J is TRBJ2-5, with 11 bases aligning to TRBD2. Trimming cost V 2 bases and J 1 base; bases outside gene matches: 3. This CDR3 contains 16 residues. Germline CDR1 reads SGHTA; CDR2 reads FQGTGA. The CDR3 bases are TGTGCCAGCAGCTTATCGGGACTAGCGGCCCAAGAGACCCAGTACTTC. Amino acids: CASSLSGLAAQETQYF.

This clonotype was recorded at least ten times. J is TRBJ1-3 and V is TRBV5-1; D not resolved. Germline lookup yields CDR1 SGHRS and CDR2 YFSETQ. This CDR3 spans 14 amino acids. V was clipped by 8 bases and J by 1 base, with 13 bases between them. CDR3 in amino acids: CASKETASGNTIYF. The CDR3 DNA follows: TGCGCCAGTAAAGAGACCGCGTCTGGAAACACCATATATTTT.

This clonotype was seen many times. Germline is not matched at one junction end, which may reflect a read error. V usage is TRBV7-7 and J usage is TRBJ2-1, with D perhaps matching TRBD1 (5 bases). Germline V CDR1 and CDR2: SSHAT, FNYEAQ (reference sequence). The CDR3 is made up of 14 amino acids. This CDR3 is CASSPQGPRDEQFF. The CDR3 DNA is TGTGCTAGCAGCCCCCAGGGTCCGCGCGATGAGCAGTTCTTC.

In its sample, this clonotype was seen a few times. This chain links TRBV7-8 with TRBJ2-1; 9 nucleotides line up with TRBD2. Germline CDR1 SGHVS, CDR2 FQNEAQ. The CDR3 extends over 16 amino acids. Germline trimming cut 5 bases from V and 4 bases from J; bases unmatched to any gene: 9. For the CDR3, the DNA is TGTGCCAGCAGCCCCACAAGCGGGAGGTTGTACAATGAGCAGTTCTTC. It yields the protein CASSPTSGRLYNEQFF.

J is TRBJ2-4 and V is TRBV9; D call uncertain. Per the germline V gene, CDR1 is SGDLS and CDR2 is YYNGEE. CDR3 size: 13 residues. V was cut by 4 bases and J by 0 bases, with 5 bases left in between. The CDR3 region is CASSREAKNIQYF. As DNA, the CDR3 is TGTGCCAGCAGCAGGGAAGCCAAAAACATTCAGTACTTC.

This clonotype came up a few times. V gene TRBV5-4 combines with J gene TRBJ2-3, with D unclear. V was clipped by 4 bases and J by 0 bases, with 15 bases between them. The CDR3 extends over 16 amino acids. Germline V CDR1 and CDR2: SGHNT, YYREEE (reference sequence). CDR3: CASSAALVRSTDTQYF. In DNA form, the CDR3 reads TGTGCCAGCAGCGCCGCCCTGGTAAGGAGCACAGATACGCAGTATTTT.

This clonotype was counted between two and nine times. This chain uses TRBV15 with TRBJ1-1; D unclear. Trimming took off 0 bases at V and 1 base at J, with 9 bases between the two ends. The CDR3 contains 15 residues. Germline assignment: CDR1 LNHNV and CDR2 YYDKDF (reference sequence). CDR3 sequence reads: CATSRDDFPNTEAFF. The CDR3 region has the DNA TGTGCCACCAGCAGAGATGACTTCCCGAACACTGAAGCTTTCTTT.